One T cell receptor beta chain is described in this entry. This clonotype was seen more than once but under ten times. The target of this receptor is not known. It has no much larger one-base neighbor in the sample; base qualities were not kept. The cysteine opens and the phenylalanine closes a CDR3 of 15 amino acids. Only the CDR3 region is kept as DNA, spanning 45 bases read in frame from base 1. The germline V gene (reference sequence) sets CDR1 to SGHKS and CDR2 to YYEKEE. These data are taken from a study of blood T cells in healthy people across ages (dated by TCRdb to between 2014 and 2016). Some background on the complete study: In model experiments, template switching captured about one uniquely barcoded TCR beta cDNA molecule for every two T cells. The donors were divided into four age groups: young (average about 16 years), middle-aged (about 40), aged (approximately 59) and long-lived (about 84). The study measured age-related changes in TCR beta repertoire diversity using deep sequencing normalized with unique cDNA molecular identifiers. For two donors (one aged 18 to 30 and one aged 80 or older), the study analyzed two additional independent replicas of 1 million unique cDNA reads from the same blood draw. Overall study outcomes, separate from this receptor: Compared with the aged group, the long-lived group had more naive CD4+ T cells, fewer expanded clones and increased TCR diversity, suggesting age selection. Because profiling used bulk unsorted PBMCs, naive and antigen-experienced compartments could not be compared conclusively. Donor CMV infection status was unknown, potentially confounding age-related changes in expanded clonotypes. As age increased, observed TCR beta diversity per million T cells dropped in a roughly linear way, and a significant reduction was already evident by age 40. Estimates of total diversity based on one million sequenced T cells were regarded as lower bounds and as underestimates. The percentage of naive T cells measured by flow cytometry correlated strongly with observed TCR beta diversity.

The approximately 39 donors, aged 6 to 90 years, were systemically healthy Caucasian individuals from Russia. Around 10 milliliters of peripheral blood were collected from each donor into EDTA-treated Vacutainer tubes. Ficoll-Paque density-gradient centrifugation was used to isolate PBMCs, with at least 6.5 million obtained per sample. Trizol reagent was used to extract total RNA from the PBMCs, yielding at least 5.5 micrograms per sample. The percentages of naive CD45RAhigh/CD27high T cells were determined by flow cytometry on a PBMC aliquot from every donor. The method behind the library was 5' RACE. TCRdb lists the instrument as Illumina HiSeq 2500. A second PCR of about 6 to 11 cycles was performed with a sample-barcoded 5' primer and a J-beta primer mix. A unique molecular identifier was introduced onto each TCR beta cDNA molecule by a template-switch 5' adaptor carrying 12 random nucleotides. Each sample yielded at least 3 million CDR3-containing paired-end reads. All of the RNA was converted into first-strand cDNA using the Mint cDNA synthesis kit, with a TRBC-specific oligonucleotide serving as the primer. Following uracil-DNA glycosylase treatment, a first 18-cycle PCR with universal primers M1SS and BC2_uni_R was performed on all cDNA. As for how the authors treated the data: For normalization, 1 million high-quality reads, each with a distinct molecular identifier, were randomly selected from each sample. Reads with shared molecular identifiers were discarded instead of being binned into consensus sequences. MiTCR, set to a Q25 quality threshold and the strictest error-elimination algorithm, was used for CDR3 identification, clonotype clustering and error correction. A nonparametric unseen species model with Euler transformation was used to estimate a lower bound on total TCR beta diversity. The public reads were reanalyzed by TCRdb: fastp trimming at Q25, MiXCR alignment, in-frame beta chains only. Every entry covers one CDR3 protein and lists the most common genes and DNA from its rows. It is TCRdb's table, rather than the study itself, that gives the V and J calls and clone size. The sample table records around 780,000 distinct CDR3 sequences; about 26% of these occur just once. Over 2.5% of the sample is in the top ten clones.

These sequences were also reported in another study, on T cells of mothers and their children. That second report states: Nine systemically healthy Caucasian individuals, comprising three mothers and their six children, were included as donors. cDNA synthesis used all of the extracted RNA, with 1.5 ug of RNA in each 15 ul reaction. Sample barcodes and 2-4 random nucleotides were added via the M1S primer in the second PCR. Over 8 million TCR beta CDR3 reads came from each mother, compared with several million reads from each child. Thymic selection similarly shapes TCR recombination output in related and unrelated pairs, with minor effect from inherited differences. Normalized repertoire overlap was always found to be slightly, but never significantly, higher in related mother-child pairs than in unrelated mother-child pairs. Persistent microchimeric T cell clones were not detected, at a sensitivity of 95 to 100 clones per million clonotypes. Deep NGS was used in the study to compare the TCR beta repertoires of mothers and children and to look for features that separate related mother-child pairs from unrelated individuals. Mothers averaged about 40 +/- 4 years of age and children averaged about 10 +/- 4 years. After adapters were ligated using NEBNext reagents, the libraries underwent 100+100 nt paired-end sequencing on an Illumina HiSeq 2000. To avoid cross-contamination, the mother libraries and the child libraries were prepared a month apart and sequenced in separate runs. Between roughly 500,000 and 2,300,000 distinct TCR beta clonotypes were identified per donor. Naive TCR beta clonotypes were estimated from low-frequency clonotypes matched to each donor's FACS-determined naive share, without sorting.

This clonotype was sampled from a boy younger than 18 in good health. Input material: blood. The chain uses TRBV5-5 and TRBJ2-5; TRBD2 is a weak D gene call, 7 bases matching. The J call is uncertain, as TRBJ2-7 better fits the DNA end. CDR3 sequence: CASSFGGPTTYEQYF. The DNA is TGTGCCAGCAGCTTCGGGGGGCCAACGACCTACGAGCAGTACTTC.